This TCR beta chain came from a study of radiotherapy plus CTLA-4 blockade in lung cancer. In the study overall: Objective responses occurred in 18% of patients; about 31% had disease control.

Turning to this clone: Its specificity is unknown. This CDR3 is also generated by other DNA sequences in the sample.

The study, taken as a whole, reports: Peripheral blood showed expansion of tumor-derived TCR clones after radiotherapy and ipilimumab. According to reports, early shifts in blood T cell clones, alongside interferon-beta, forecast response most accurately.

Each patient with chemo-refractory metastatic non-small-cell lung cancer was treated with focal radiation plus CTLA-4 blockade using ipilimumab. Sequenced by immunoSEQ multiplex PCR; TCRdb stores in-frame clones only, minus some. The sample consists of tens of thousands of clones, approximately 83% of them appearing once. Germline V CDR1 and CDR2: SNHLY, FYNNEI. The CDR3 totals 11 residues. V lost 4 bases and J lost 4, with 4 bases in between. This receptor was identified in a human donor with non-small cell lung cancer that progressed on radiotherapy plus ipilimumab. Sequenced material: peripheral blood, taken from a patient treated with radiotherapy plus ipilimumab. The chain has TRBV2 and TRBJ1-1; unclear D gene. As DNA, the CDR3 is TGTGCCAGCAGTGGCGGCACTGAAGCTTTCTTT. This sequence encodes CASSGGTEAFF.